These T cell receptor beta chains were read from a single sample in a study of blood T cell repertoires in COVID-19. Data came from immunoSEQ multiplex PCR; TCRdb stores just in-frame clones and leaves some out. The sample consists of around 300,000 clones, approximately 89% of them appearing once. Sequencing was performed on PBMCs or T cells enriched from blood (not recorded which). The receptors derive from a woman in her 30s who had recovered from COVID-19. Each CDR3 is given with its conserved first and last residue. The D gene is left open where the match is weak. Only some rows state a clone size, as once, few, many or a class for expanded clones.

CDR3 protein,CDR3 DNA,V gene,clone size,J gene,D gene
CASSLVPGDTEAFF,TGTGCCAGCAGCTTAGTTCCAGGGGACACTGAAGCTTTCTTT,TRBV7-9,NA,TRBJ1-1,NA
CASSSTSGGNEQFF,TGTGCCAGCAGCTCGACTAGCGGGGGCAATGAGCAGTTCTTC,TRBV7-3,NA,TRBJ2-1,TRBD2
CASSLGLAGGSTYEQYF,TGTGCCAGCAGCCTGGGACTAGCGGGAGGATCGACCTACGAGCAGTACTTC,TRBV27,NA,TRBJ2-7,TRBD2
CASSVVDTTSVDTDTQYF,TGTGCCAGCAGCGTAGTCGATACCACTAGCGTGGACACAGATACGCAGTATTTT,TRBV9,NA,TRBJ2-3,TRBD2
CSASWWLAGGSSYNEQFF,TGCAGTGCTAGTTGGTGGCTAGCGGGAGGGAGCTCCTACAATGAGCAGTTCTTC,TRBV20-1,NA,TRBJ2-1,TRBD2
CASRPTSTDTQYF,TGTGCCAGCAGACCCACTAGCACAGATACGCAGTATTTT,TRBV27,NA,TRBJ2-3,NA
CASTNELYNEQFF,TGTGCCAGCACAAACGAACTGTACAATGAGCAGTTCTTC,TRBV2,NA,TRBJ2-1,NA
CASAGGRANYGYTF,TGTGCCTCCGCGGGAGGGAGAGCTAACTATGGCTACACCTTC,TRBV2,NA,TRBJ1-2,NA
CASSPSGGMDTQYF,TGTGCCAGCAGCCCCAGTGGCGGGATGGATACGCAGTATTTT,TRBV7-2,NA,TRBJ2-3,NA
CSVEGGGRALRGYTF,TGCAGCGTTGAGGGGGGTGGAAGGGCCCTTAGGGGCTACACCTTC,TRBV29-1,NA,TRBJ1-2,NA
CAWETANTEAFF,TGTGCCTGGGAGACAGCGAACACTGAAGCTTTCTTT,TRBV30,NA,TRBJ1-1,NA
CASSYLSTPRYEQYF,TGTGCCAGCAGTTATCTTTCGACACCACGCTACGAGCAGTACTTC,TRBV6-5,NA,TRBJ2-7,NA
CASSSTRDRGFVKQYF,TGTGCCAGCAGCTCCACCCGGGACAGGGGATTTGTAAAGCAGTACTTC,TRBV11-2,NA,TRBJ2-7,TRBD1
CASSLIGKRETQYF,TGTGCCAGCAGTTTAATAGGAAAGAGGGAGACCCAGTACTTC,TRBV27,NA,TRBJ2-5,NA
CASSSQEGSEKLFF,TGTGCCAGCAGCTCCCAGGAAGGTAGTGAAAAACTGTTTTTT,TRBV7-2,NA,TRBJ1-4,NA
CASSSARAGEITDTQYF,TGTGCCAGTAGTTCCGCCCGAGCGGGAGAGATCACAGATACGCAGTATTTT,TRBV19,NA,TRBJ2-3,TRBD2
CASSLQVVYGYTF,TGTGCCAGCAGCCTACAGGTCGTCTATGGCTACACCTTC,TRBV7-2,NA,TRBJ1-2,NA
CASSLELTSFRIQYF,TGCGCCAGCAGCTTGGAACTGACTAGCTTCCGAATACAGTACTTC,TRBV5-1,NA,TRBJ2-7,TRBD2
CASSYTQGPNEKLFF,TGTGCCAGCAGTTACACACAGGGCCCTAATGAAAAACTGTTTTTT,TRBV6-5,NA,TRBJ1-4,NA
CASSLHKTGQGFEKLFF,TGCGCCAGCAGCCTCCATAAGACCGGACAGGGGTTTGAAAAACTGTTTTTT,TRBV4-1,NA,TRBJ1-4,TRBD1
CASSYRAGGNTEAFF,TGTGCCAGCAGTTACAGGGCAGGGGGGAACACTGAAGCTTTCTTT,TRBV6-6,NA,TRBJ1-1,TRBD1
CASSPRDRVGYGYTF,TGTGCCAGCAGTCCCCGGGACAGGGTCGGCTATGGCTACACCTTC,TRBV25-1,NA,TRBJ1-2,TRBD1
CASSNRVRTPYEQYF,TGTGCCAGCAGCAACCGGGTCAGAACCCCCTACGAGCAGTACTTC,TRBV21-1,NA,TRBJ2-7,NA
CATVAGGSEQYF,TGTGCCACCGTAGCGGGAGGGTCTGAGCAGTACTTC,TRBV10-3,NA,TRBJ2-7,TRBD2
CASSLNSGSGNTIYF,TGCGCCAGCAGCTTGAACAGCGGCTCTGGAAACACCATATATTTT,TRBV5-1,NA,TRBJ1-3,NA
CASSSPPGEQFF,TGTGCCAGCAGCTCCCCACCCGGGGAGCAGTTCTTC,TRBV11-2,NA,TRBJ2-1,NA
CATAEGAVGYTF,TGTGCCACCGCTGAGGGAGCCGTGGGCTACACCTTC,TRBV24-1,NA,TRBJ1-2,NA
CASIFAGNTEAFF,TGTGCCAGCATCTTTGCAGGGAACACTGAAGCTTTCTTT,TRBV28,few,TRBJ1-1,NA
CASSQSLAVRYEQYF,TGCGCCAGCAGTCAAAGTCTAGCGGTCCGCTACGAGCAGTACTTC,TRBV23-1,NA,TRBJ2-7,TRBD2
CASSLKGFDTDTQYF,TGCGCCAGCAGCTTGAAGGGGTTTGACACAGATACGCAGTATTTT,TRBV5-1,NA,TRBJ2-3,NA
CASNAHRVTEAFF,TGTGCCAGCAATGCACACAGGGTGACTGAAGCTTTCTTT,TRBV6-5,NA,TRBJ1-1,NA
CATQGLHNEQFF,TGTGCCACCCAGGGGCTACACAATGAGCAGTTCTTC,TRBV15,NA,TRBJ2-1,NA
CAIGAGQGVDNQPQHF,TGTGCCATCGGGGCGGGACAGGGGGTTGACAATCAGCCCCAGCATTTT,TRBV19,NA,TRBJ1-5,TRBD1
CASSLGWGGNQPQHF,TGTGCCAGCAGCTTGGGGTGGGGGGGCAATCAGCCCCAGCATTTT,TRBV5-6,NA,TRBJ1-5,NA
CASTIGAGIKQETQYF,TGTGCCAGCACCATAGGGGCGGGGATAAAGCAAGAGACCCAGTACTTC,TRBV21-1,NA,TRBJ2-5,NA
CASSLGQNVQGFHGYTF,TGTGCCAGCAGCCTGGGGCAAAACGTACAGGGATTCCATGGCTACACCTTC,TRBV7-2,NA,TRBJ1-2,NA
CASSARDRSNSPLHF,TGTGCCAGCAGCGCCAGGGACAGGTCGAATTCACCCCTCCACTTT,TRBV9,once,TRBJ1-6,TRBD1
CASSLVGQGKVTQYF,TGTGCCAGCAGCTTAGTTGGACAGGGGAAAGTAACCCAGTACTTC,TRBV7-2,NA,TRBJ2-5,TRBD1
CASSSRTSVGTGELFF,TGCGCCAGCAGCTCCAGGACTAGCGTGGGCACCGGGGAGCTGTTTTTT,TRBV5-1,NA,TRBJ2-2,TRBD2
CASSFIQGANTEAFF,TGCGCCAGCAGCTTCATACAGGGGGCGAACACTGAAGCTTTCTTT,TRBV5-1,NA,TRBJ1-1,TRBD1
CSVADRGYGYTF,TGCAGCGTGGCGGACAGGGGCTATGGCTACACCTTC,TRBV29-1,NA,TRBJ1-2,TRBD1
CASSEQGLPHQPQHF,TGTGCCAGCAGTGAGCAGGGGCTGCCACATCAGCCCCAGCATTTT,TRBV2,NA,TRBJ1-5,NA
CASRLHSTGENTGELFF,TGTGCCAGCAGACTCCATTCGACAGGGGAGAACACCGGGGAGCTGTTTTTT,TRBV2,NA,TRBJ2-2,TRBD1
CASSSIPYEQYF,TGTGCCAGCAGCTCAATCCCCTACGAGCAGTACTTC,TRBV7-9,NA,TRBJ2-7,NA
CASSRQDRLAETQYF,TGTGCCAGCAGCCGACAAGACAGGCTGGCGGAGACCCAGTACTTC,TRBV7-8,NA,TRBJ2-5,NA
CASSPRALAEYNEQFF,TGCGCCAGCAGCCCCCGCGCACTAGCGGAGTACAATGAGCAGTTCTTC,TRBV4-1,NA,TRBJ2-1,TRBD2
CASSRLAGEVNEQFF,TGTGCCAGCAGCCGACTAGCGGGAGAGGTCAATGAGCAGTTCTTC,TRBV5-4,once,TRBJ2-1,TRBD2
CASSPRDLRGNEQFF,TGTGCCAGCTCACCCCGGGACCTCAGGGGGAATGAGCAGTTCTTC,TRBV18,NA,TRBJ2-1,TRBD1
CASSPGTRIYEQYF,TGTGCCAGCAGCCCCGGGACACGGATCTACGAGCAGTACTTC,TRBV7-9,once,TRBJ2-7,NA
CASSVGQGSLGYTF,TGTGCCAGCAGCGTAGGACAGGGAAGTCTCGGCTACACCTTC,TRBV3-1/TRBV3-2,few,TRBJ1-2,TRBD1
CASSQASGGEAFF,TGTGCCAGCAGCCAAGCCTCAGGGGGGGAAGCTTTCTTT,TRBV3-1/TRBV3-2,NA,TRBJ1-1,TRBD1
CAWSVDRKETQYF,TGTGCCTGGAGTGTAGACAGGAAAGAGACCCAGTACTTC,TRBV30,once,TRBJ2-5,NA
CASSGTGRFSPLHF,TGTGCCAGCAGTGGGACAGGGAGATTTTCACCCCTCCACTTT,TRBV6-4,NA,TRBJ1-6,TRBD1